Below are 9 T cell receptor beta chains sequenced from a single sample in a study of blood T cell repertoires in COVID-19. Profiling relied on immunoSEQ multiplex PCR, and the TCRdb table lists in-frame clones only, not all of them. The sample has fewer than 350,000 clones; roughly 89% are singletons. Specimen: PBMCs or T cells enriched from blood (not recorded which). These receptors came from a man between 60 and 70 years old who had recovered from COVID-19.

This CDR3 reads CASSTANRAVSEQYF. The CDR3 DNA is TGTGCCAGCAGTACCGCTAACAGGGCTGTATCCGAGCAGTACTTC. The rearrangement links TRBV6-2 or TRBV6-3 to TRBJ2-7, with a weak D call TRBD1 (6 bases). The germline V gene encodes CDR1 MNHEY and CDR2 SVGEGT. V dropped 5 bases and J dropped 6 bases, with 20 bases sitting between them. The CDR3 is 15 residues long.

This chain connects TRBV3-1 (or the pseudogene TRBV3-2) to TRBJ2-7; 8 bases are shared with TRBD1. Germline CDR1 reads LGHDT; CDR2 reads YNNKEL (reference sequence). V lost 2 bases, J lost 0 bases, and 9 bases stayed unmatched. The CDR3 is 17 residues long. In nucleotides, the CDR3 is TGTGCCAGCAGCCAACCGGGACAGGATAGTTTCTCCTACGAGCAGTACTTC. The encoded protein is CASSQPGQDSFSYEQYF.

CDR3 protein: CASSLAASVESPLHF. The DNA for the CDR3 is TGTGCCAGCAGCTTAGCGGCCAGCGTGGAGTCACCCCTCCACTTT. V is TRBV11-1 and J is TRBJ1-6, with no clear D. Trimming cost V 0 bases and J 10 bases, with 13 bases left between them. There are 15 residues in the CDR3. Germline assignment: CDR1 SGHAT and CDR2 FQDESV (reference sequence).

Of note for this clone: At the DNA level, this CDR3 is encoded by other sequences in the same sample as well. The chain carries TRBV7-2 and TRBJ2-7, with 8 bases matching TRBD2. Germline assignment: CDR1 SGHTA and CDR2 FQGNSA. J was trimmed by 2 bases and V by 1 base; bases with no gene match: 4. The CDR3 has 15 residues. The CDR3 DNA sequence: TGTGCCAGCAGCTTAGTCGGCGGGGGGACCTACGAGCAGTACTTC. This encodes CASSLVGGGTYEQYF. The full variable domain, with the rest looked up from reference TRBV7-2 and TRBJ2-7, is GAGVSQSPSNKVTEKGKDVELRCDPISGHTALYWYRQSLGQGLEFLIYFQGNSAPDKSGLPSDRFSAERTGGSVSTLTIQRTQQEDSAVYLCASSLVGGGTYEQYFGPGTRLTVT.

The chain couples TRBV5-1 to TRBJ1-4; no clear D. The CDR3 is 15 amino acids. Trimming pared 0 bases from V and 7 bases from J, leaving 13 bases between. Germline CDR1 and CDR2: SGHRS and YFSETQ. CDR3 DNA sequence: TGCGCCAGCAGCTTGGCCGGACCAGGAGGTGAAAAACTGTTTTTT. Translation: CASSLAGPGGEKLFF.

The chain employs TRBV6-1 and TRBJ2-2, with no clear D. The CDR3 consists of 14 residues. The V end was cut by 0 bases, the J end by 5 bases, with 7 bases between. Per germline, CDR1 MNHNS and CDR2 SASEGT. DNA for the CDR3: TGTGCCAGCAGTGAAGCTCCCTTGACCGGGGAGCTGTTTTTT. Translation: CASSEAPLTGELFF.

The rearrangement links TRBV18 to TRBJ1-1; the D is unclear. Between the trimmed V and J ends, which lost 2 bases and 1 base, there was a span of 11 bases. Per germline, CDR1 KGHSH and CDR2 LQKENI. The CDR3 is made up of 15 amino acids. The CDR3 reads CASSPMRQENTEAFF. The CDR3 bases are TGTGCCAGCTCACCAATGCGCCAGGAGAACACTGAAGCTTTCTTT. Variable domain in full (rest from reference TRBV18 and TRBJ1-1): NAGVMQNPRHLVRRRGQEARLRCSPMKGHSHVYWYRQLPEEGLKFMVYLQKENIIDESGMPKERFSAEFPKEGPSILRIQQVVRGDSAAYFCASSPMRQENTEAFFGQGTRLTVV.

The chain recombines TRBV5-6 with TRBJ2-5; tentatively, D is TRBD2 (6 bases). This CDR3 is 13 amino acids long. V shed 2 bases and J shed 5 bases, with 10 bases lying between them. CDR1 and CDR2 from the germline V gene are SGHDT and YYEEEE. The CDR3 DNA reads TGTGCCAGCAGCTTATGGGGGAGGGAGACCCAGTACTTC. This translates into CASSLWGRETQYF.

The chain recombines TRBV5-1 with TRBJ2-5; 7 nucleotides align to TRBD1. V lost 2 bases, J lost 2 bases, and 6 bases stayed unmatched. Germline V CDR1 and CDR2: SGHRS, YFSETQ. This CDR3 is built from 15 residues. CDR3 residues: CASSFIATGQETQYF. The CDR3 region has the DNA TGCGCCAGCAGCTTCATCGCGACAGGGCAAGAGACCCAGTACTTC.